One T cell receptor beta chain is described in this entry. The data belong to a study of T cell changes during pregnancy in multiple sclerosis. Measured with immunoSEQ multiplex PCR; TCRdb has only the in-frame clones, and not every one. The repertoire holds almost 20,000 clones, with around 89% as singletons. Germline lookup yields CDR1 MGHRA and CDR2 YSYEKL. Trimming cost V 4 bases and J 0 bases, with 15 bases left between them. The CDR3 loop spans 17 amino acids. The TCR sequence derives from a female donor in good health, enrolled as a control in a pregnancy study. The starting material was CD8+ T cells from peripheral blood mononuclear cells, obtained in the third trimester of pregnancy. The chain links TRBV4-1 to TRBJ1-4; the D gene is possibly TRBD1 (5 bases). CDR3 loop: CASSRTIGGTTNEKLFF. In DNA, the CDR3 is TGCGCCAGCAGCCGCACGATCGGGGGGACAACTAATGAAAAACTGTTTTTT.